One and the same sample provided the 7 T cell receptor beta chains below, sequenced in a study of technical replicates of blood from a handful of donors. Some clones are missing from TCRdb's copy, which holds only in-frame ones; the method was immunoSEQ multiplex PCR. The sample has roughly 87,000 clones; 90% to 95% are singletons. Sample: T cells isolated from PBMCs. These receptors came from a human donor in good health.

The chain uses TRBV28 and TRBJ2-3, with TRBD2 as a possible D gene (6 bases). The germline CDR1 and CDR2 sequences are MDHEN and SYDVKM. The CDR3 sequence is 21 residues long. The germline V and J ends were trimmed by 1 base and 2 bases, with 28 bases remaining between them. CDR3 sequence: CASSLYRAGGAGGINTDTQYF. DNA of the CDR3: TGTGCCAGCAGTTTATATAGGGCAGGTGGGGCAGGAGGGATTAACACAGATACGCAGTATTTT.

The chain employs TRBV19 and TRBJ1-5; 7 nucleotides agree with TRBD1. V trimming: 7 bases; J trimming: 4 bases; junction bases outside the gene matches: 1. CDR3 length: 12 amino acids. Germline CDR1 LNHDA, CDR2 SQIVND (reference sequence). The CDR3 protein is CASKQGNQPQHF. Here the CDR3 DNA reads TGTGCCAGTAAACAGGGGAATCAGCCCCAGCATTTT. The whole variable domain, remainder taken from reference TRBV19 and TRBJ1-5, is DGGITQSPKYLFRKEGQNVTLSCEQNLNHDAMYWYRQDPGQGLRLIYYSQIVNDFQKGDIAEGYSVSREKKESFPLTVTSAQKNPTAFYLCASKQGNQPQHFGDGTRLSIL.

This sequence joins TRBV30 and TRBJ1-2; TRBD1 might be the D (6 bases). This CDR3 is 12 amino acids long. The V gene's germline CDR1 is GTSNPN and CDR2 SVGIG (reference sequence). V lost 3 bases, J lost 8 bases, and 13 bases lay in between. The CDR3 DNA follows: TGTGCCTGGAGGGAACAGGGATCCGGCTACACCTTC. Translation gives CAWREQGSGYTF.

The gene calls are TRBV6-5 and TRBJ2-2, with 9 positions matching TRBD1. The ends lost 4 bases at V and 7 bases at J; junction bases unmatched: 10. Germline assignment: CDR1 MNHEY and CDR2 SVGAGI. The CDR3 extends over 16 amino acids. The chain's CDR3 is CASSSTGTGFDGELFF. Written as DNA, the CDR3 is TGTGCCAGCAGTTCCACCGGGACAGGGTTTGACGGGGAGCTGTTTTTT.

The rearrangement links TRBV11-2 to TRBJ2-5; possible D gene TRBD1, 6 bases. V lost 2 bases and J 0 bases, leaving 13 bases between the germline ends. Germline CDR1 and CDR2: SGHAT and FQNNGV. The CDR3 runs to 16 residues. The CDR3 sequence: CASSLNPDRYQETQYF. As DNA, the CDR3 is TGTGCCAGCAGCTTAAACCCGGACAGATACCAAGAGACCCAGTACTTC.

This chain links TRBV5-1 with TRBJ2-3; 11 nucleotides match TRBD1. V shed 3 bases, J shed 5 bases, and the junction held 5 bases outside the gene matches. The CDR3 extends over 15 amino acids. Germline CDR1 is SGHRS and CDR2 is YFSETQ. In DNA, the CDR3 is TGCGCCAGCAGCTCCGGGACAGGGGGTTTAGATACGCAGTATTTT. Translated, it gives CASSSGTGGLDTQYF.

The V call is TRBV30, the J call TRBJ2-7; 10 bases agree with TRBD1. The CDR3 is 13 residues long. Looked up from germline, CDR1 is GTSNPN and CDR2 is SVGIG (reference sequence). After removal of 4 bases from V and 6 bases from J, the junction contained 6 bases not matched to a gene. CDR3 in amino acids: CAWKRQGAGEQYF. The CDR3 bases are TGTGCCTGGAAGCGACAGGGGGCTGGCGAGCAGTACTTC.